This T cell receptor beta chain derives from a study of graft-versus-host responses after intestinal transplantation. Whole-study findings and limits: Early post-transplant HvG declines tracked with peak circulating GvH clone levels.

The assay was immunoSEQ multiplex PCR, and TCRdb's table has in-frame clones only and misses some. The sample has more than 90,000 clones; 85% to 95% are singletons. A remark on this clone: Its target is not known.

The length of the CDR3 is 13 residues. The V and J ends lost 11 bases and 5 bases respectively, with 16 bases between them. Germline assignment: CDR1 ENHRY and CDR2 SYGVKD. This clonotype was sampled from a human donor who was the organ donor for an intestinal transplant. Sample: unstimulated CD4+ T cells sorted from spleen or lymph node cells, taken before transplant. This chain links TRBV10-3 with TRBJ2-1; D is possibly TRBD1 (7 bases). The CDR3 is CAGRRDSHNEQFF. For the CDR3, the DNA is TGTGCCGGACGGCGGGACAGCCACAATGAGCAGTTCTTC.